Below are 27 T cell receptor beta chains sequenced from a single sample in a study of graft-versus-host responses after intestinal transplantation. The antigens these receptors bind are not known. Sequencing used immunoSEQ multiplex PCR; TCRdb keeps in-frame clones, though not all of them. This table has about 130,000 clones, 92% appearing once. The sequenced sample was unstimulated CD4+ T cells sorted from spleen or lymph node cells, obtained before intestinal transplant. The receptors originated from a human donor who received an intestinal transplant.

This chain links TRBV7-9 with TRBJ2-1, with 9 bases identical to TRBD2. This CDR3 region has 17 residues. The V segment lost 0 bases and the J segment 2 bases; nucleotides outside the gene matches: 5. The V gene's germline CDR1 is SEHNR and CDR2 FQNEAQ (reference sequence). Here the CDR3 reads CASSLAGTSSAYNEQFF. Written as DNA, the CDR3 is TGTGCCAGCAGCTTAGCCGGGACTAGCAGCGCCTACAATGAGCAGTTCTTC.

V is TRBV28 and J is TRBJ2-2; the D gene is possibly TRBD2 (6 bases). The CDR3 runs 16 residues. The V and J ends lost 3 bases and 4 bases respectively, with 15 bases between them. The germline V gene has CDR1 MDHEN and CDR2 SYDVKM. CDR3 region: CASSFPSYGSTGELFF. DNA for the CDR3: TGTGCCAGCAGTTTCCCTTCCTACGGGAGCACCGGGGAGCTGTTTTTT.

The chain uses TRBV7-3 and TRBJ2-1, with 9 bases matching TRBD2. The ends lost 2 bases at V and 6 bases at J; junction bases unmatched: 8. Germline V lookup: CDR1 SGHTA, CDR2 FQGTGA. This CDR3 has 16 residues. In DNA, the CDR3 is TGTGCCAGCAGCTTAGCGGGACTAGCAACCGGCAATGAGCAGTTCTTC. It specifies CASSLAGLATGNEQFF.

This clone was counted a single time. As DNA, the CDR3 is TGTGCCAGTAGTCCGGACAAGGGCACTAACAATGAGCAGTTCTTC. Protein product: CASSPDKGTNNEQFF. The J gene is TRBJ2-1, the V gene TRBV19; D is perhaps TRBD1 (5 bases). The germline V gene encodes CDR1 LNHDA and CDR2 SQIVND (reference sequence). The CDR3 covers 15 residues. V was pared by 5 bases and J by 5 bases, with 16 bases between.

This chain links TRBV19 with TRBJ2-1; maybe TRBD1 (5 bases). Germline V gene data show CDR1 as LNHDA and CDR2 as SQIVND (reference sequence). The CDR3 extends over 15 amino acids. V lost 7 bases, J lost 0 bases, and 13 bases lay in between. The DNA for the CDR3 is TGTGCCAGTACCCAATACAGGAGCTCCTACAATGAGCAGTTCTTC. It yields the protein CASTQYRSSYNEQFF.

The gene calls are TRBV7-2 and TRBJ2-7; unclear D gene. The germline V gene has CDR1 SGHTA and CDR2 FQGNSA. Trimming cost V 2 bases and J 4 bases, with 15 bases left between them. This CDR3 region has 15 residues. The CDR3 here is CASSLSPANLYEQYF. DNA for the CDR3: TGTGCCAGCAGCTTAAGCCCCGCGAACCTATACGAGCAGTACTTC.

This chain uses TRBV14 with TRBJ1-2, with a tentative D call TRBD1 (6 bases). Trimming removed 3 bases from V and 3 bases from J, with 8 bases in between. CDR3 length: 13 residues. Looked up from germline, CDR1 is SGHDN and CDR2 is FVKESK. CDR3 DNA sequence: TGTGCCAGCAGCCAGAACAGGGACTATGGCTACACCTTC. It specifies CASSQNRDYGYTF.

The chain links TRBV4-2 to TRBJ2-7, with TRBD1 matching over 7 bases. This CDR3 is 14 amino acids long. V shed 4 bases, J shed 3 bases, and the junction held 6 bases outside the gene matches. CDR1 is LGHNA, CDR2 YNFKEQ, per germline. DNA for the CDR3: TGTGCCAGCAGCCGAACCCGGGACAGCTACGAGCAGTACTTC. This encodes CASSRTRDSYEQYF.

The chain recombines TRBV27 with TRBJ1-5, with TRBD1 matching over 9 bases. The V segment lost 4 bases and the J segment 4 bases; nucleotides outside the gene matches: 11. Germline V gene data show CDR1 as MNHEY and CDR2 as SMNVEV (reference sequence). The CDR3 extends over 17 amino acids. The CDR3 DNA is TGTGCCAGCAGTTCCCTGTGGGACAGGGTGTGGAATCAGCCCCAGCATTTT. Protein product: CASSSLWDRVWNQPQHF.

The J gene is TRBJ1-5, the V gene TRBV7-9; 11 bases align to TRBD1. CDR3 length: 16 amino acids. Germline CDR1 reads SEHNR; CDR2 reads FQNEAQ (reference sequence). Trimming at V came to 4 bases and at J to 7 bases, leaving 9 bases not matched to a gene. The CDR3 DNA reads TGTGCCAGCAGCTCCCGGGACAGGGGGATAGGGCAGCCCCAGCATTTT. It is translated as CASSSRDRGIGQPQHF. Supplemented by reference TRBV7-9 and TRBJ1-5, the full variable domain reads DTGVSQNPRHKITKRGQNVTFRCDPISEHNRLYWYRQTLGQGPEFLTYFQNEAQLEKSRLLSDRFSAERPKGSFSTLEIQRTEQGDSAMYLCASSSRDRGIGQPQHFGDGTRLSIL.

The chain couples TRBV5-6 to TRBJ2-3; D remains ambiguous. The CDR3 spans 14 residues. Trimming took off 0 bases at V and 3 bases at J, with 8 bases between the two ends. Germline assignment: CDR1 SGHDT and CDR2 YYEEEE. The CDR3 DNA follows: TGTGCCAGCAGCTTGGGGGCGGTGACAGATACGCAGTATTTT. Translation gives CASSLGAVTDTQYF.

This chain connects TRBV9 to TRBJ2-1; TRBD2 matches at 8 bases. The ends lost 2 bases at V and 2 bases at J; junction bases unmatched: 6. CDR3 length: 16 amino acids. CDR1 is SGDLS and CDR2 is YYNGEE in the germline V gene. In DNA, the CDR3 is TGTGCCAGCAGCGTCAGCGGGAGCGAACCCTACAATGAGCAGTTCTTC. Amino acid sequence: CASSVSGSEPYNEQFF.

This chain links TRBV5-1 with TRBJ2-1; unclear D gene. Trimming pared 4 bases from V and 0 bases from J, leaving 11 bases between. This CDR3 is built from 15 residues. The V gene's germline CDR1 is SGHRS and CDR2 YFSETQ. The CDR3 DNA follows: TGCGCCAGCAGCCAAGAGACTTCCTCCTACAATGAGCAGTTCTTC. Encoded protein: CASSQETSSYNEQFF.

This chain connects TRBV25-1 to TRBJ1-1; D is perhaps TRBD1 (6 bases). V lost 2 bases and J lost 7, with 14 bases in between. The germline CDR1 and CDR2 sequences are MGHDK and SYGVNS. The CDR3 spans 14 residues. The CDR3 nucleotides read TGTGCCAGCAGTGAAAAATGGGGAGGGGGTGAAGCTTTCTTT. This codes for CASSEKWGGGEAFF.

The rearrangement uses TRBV28 and TRBJ1-2; unclear D gene. The CDR3 is made up of 13 amino acids. V was clipped by 7 bases and J by 4 bases, with 13 bases between them. Germline CDR1 MDHEN, CDR2 SYDVKM. The CDR3 loop is CASNLGSGYGYTF. The DNA of the CDR3 is TGTGCCAGCAACCTTGGGTCCGGCTATGGCTACACCTTC.

The table lists this clone with a count of one. The chain links TRBV30 to TRBJ2-7; 7 nucleotides match TRBD1. This CDR3 spans 13 amino acids. Germline V CDR1 and CDR2: GTSNPN, SVGIG (reference sequence). The ends lost 5 bases at V and 1 base at J; junction bases unmatched: 5. In DNA, the CDR3 is TGTGCCTGGGATAGGGGACAGTCCTACGAGCAGTACTTC. Translated, it gives CAWDRGQSYEQYF.

The rearrangement links TRBV27 to TRBJ2-7; no clear D. V shed 2 bases and J shed 3 bases, with 8 bases lying between them. This CDR3 is 13 amino acids long. Per germline, CDR1 MNHEY and CDR2 SMNVEV (reference sequence). The CDR3 nucleotides read TGTGCCAGCAGTTTAAAGGCCAACTACGAGCAGTACTTC. Its protein product is CASSLKANYEQYF.

The rearrangement uses TRBV9 and TRBJ2-3; D possibly corresponds to TRBD2 (6 bases). The CDR3 is 14 amino acids. Trimming pared 2 bases from V and 5 bases from J, leaving 12 bases between. Germline CDR1 is SGDLS and CDR2 is YYNGEE. This CDR3 reads CASSVGGIGDTQYF. Written as DNA, the CDR3 is TGTGCCAGCAGCGTGGGCGGGATAGGAGATACGCAGTATTTT.

In DNA, the CDR3 is TGTGCCAGCAGCCAAGACCTGGCAGGGGCAATGGGTGCTTTCTTT. Its protein is CASSQDLAGAMGAFF. J is TRBJ1-1 and V is TRBV14, with TRBD1 as a possible D gene (6 bases). This CDR3 contains 15 residues. The V gene lost 0 bases and the J gene lost 11 bases, with 19 bases spanning the gap. Germline CDR1 SGHDN, CDR2 FVKESK. The full variable domain, completed using reference TRBV14 and TRBJ1-1, is EAGVTQFPSHSVIEKGQTVTLRCDPISGHDNLYWYRRVMGKEIKFLLHFVKESKQDESGMPNNRFLAERTGGTYSTLKVQPAELEDSGVYFCASSQDLAGAMGAFFGQGTRLTVV.

The genes are TRBV28 and TRBJ2-5, with D possibly matching TRBD2 (6 bases). The J call may be faulty, since TRBJ2-7 better matches the DNA end. The CDR3 sequence is 14 residues long. Germline loops: CDR1 MDHEN, CDR2 SYDVKM. The chain's CDR3 is CASSYGGVGYEQYF. The CDR3 DNA follows: TGTGCCAGCAGTTATGGAGGGGTGGGCTACGAGCAGTACTTC.

The chain recombines TRBV10-3 with TRBJ2-7, with 9 positions matching TRBD2. V lost 2 bases, J lost 3 bases, and 8 bases stayed unmatched. CDR3 size: 16 residues. CDR1 and CDR2 from the germline V gene are ENHRY and SYGVKD. Written as DNA, the CDR3 is TGTGCCATCAGTGAGCCCGGGACTAGCCAAGACTACGAGCAGTACTTC. This encodes CAISEPGTSQDYEQYF.

The chain couples TRBV5-4 to TRBJ1-1; D is undetermined. V lost 5 bases and J 1 base, leaving 9 bases between the germline ends. The germline V gene has CDR1 SGHNT and CDR2 YYREEE (reference sequence). CDR3 length: 13 amino acids. CDR3 residues: CASSIPPNTEAFF. CDR3 sequence (DNA): TGTGCCAGCAGTATTCCCCCGAACACTGAAGCTTTCTTT.

As for this clone: A read error may produce the germline difference seen at one junction end. The V gene is TRBV27, the J gene TRBJ2-7; D gene ambiguous. This CDR3 has 15 residues. Germline V lookup: CDR1 MNHEY, CDR2 SMNVEV (reference sequence). This CDR3 is CASSLSYGSSYGQYF. The DNA for the CDR3 is TGTGCCAGCAGTTTATCTTACGGTAGCTCCTACGGGCAGTACTTC.

This rearrangement joins TRBV7-8 to TRBJ1-1; no clear D gene. Germline V gene data show CDR1 as SGHVS and CDR2 as FQNEAQ. The CDR3 is 12 residues long. V shed 3 bases and J shed 7 bases, with 9 bases lying between them. For the CDR3, the DNA is TGTGCCAGCAGCTTTGCTCCCGGTGAAGCTTTCTTT. Translating gives CASSFAPGEAFF.

The chain joins TRBV9 to TRBJ1-2, with 9 bases identical to TRBD1. The CDR3 has 14 amino acids. Germline assignment: CDR1 SGDLS and CDR2 YYNGEE. V lost 7 bases, J lost 8 bases, and 12 bases stayed unmatched. This CDR3 reads CASGRTGEERGYTF. CDR3 nucleotides: TGTGCCAGCGGCCGGACAGGGGAAGAGAGGGGCTACACCTTC.

This chain joins TRBV30 and TRBJ1-3; D is ambiguous. Between the trimmed V and J ends, which lost 1 base and 0 bases, there was a span of 4 bases. The length of the CDR3 is 13 residues. Germline V gene lookup returns CDR1 GTSNPN and CDR2 SVGIG (reference sequence). The CDR3 spells CAWSAASGNTIYF. The DNA for the CDR3 is TGTGCCTGGAGTGCAGCCTCTGGAAACACCATATATTTT. The full variable domain, its missing parts supplied by reference TRBV30 and TRBJ1-3, is SQTIHQWPATLVQPVGSPLSLECTVEGTSNPNLYWYRQAAGRGLQLLFYSVGIGQISSEVPQNLSASRPQDRQFILSSKKLLLSDSGFYLCAWSAASGNTIYFGEGSWLTVV.

The DNA of the CDR3 is TGTGCCAGCTCACCAGGAAAAGAGACCCAGTACTTC. This encodes CASSPGKETQYF. V is TRBV18 and J is TRBJ2-5; D gene unclear. The V gene lost 2 bases and the J gene lost 3 bases, with 4 bases spanning the gap. Germline CDR1 is KGHSH and CDR2 is LQKENI. The CDR3 has 12 amino acids.